This T cell receptor (beta chain) is drawn from a study of OX40 agonist ivuxolimab in advanced cancers. Study background: Among those enrolled, mean age was approximately 62 years (range roughly 23 to 90) and 75% to 85% were male.

The CDR3 spans 14 residues. CDR1 and CDR2 (germline): SNHLY, FYNNEI. Trimming cost V 8 bases and J 5 bases, with 18 bases left between them. Sequenced by immunoSEQ multiplex PCR; TCRdb stores in-frame clones only, minus some. Of 75,000 to 100,000 clones detected, roughly 90% appear once; the ten largest clones hold 3% to 3.5%. This clonotype was sampled from an adult with an advanced solid tumor such as melanoma, head and neck, liver or kidney cancer. The gene calls are TRBV2 and TRBJ1-2; no clear D gene. The input for sequencing was CD4+ or CD8+ T cells sorted from blood, taken in a trial of the OX40 agonist ivuxolimab. DNA of the CDR3: TGTGCCAGCCTGCTCGGGCCTCCTCGGTATGGCTACACCTTC. It codes for CASLLGPPRYGYTF.